The rows below give T cell receptor beta chains drawn from one sample of a study of shared clonotypes between healthy human individuals. Assay used: immunoSEQ multiplex PCR; TCRdb lists only in-frame clones, some missing. The table has a few million clones, around 94% seen once. Sequenced sample: naive CD4+ T cells sorted from blood. The source of these receptors is a young man in good health. CDR3s include the opening cysteine and the closing phenylalanine or tryptophan. The D gene is left open where the match is weak. Clone size is shown for a subset of rows, as once, few, many or a class of expanded clone.

J gene: TRBJ2-5; D gene: TRBD2; V gene: TRBV7-3; clone size: -; CDR3 protein: CASSQLAGVRGETQYF; CDR3 DNA: TGTGCCAGCAGCCAACTAGCGGGGGTGCGGGGAGAGACCCAGTACTTC
J gene: TRBJ2-1; D gene: TRBD2; V gene: TRBV28; clone size: -; CDR3 protein: CASSPPDSGGYNEQFF; CDR3 DNA: TGTGCCAGCAGTCCTCCGGATAGCGGGGGGTACAATGAGCAGTTCTTC
J gene: TRBJ2-2; D gene: TRBD1; V gene: TRBV5-4; clone size: -; CDR3 protein: CASSSPTGDHTGELFF; CDR3 DNA: TGTGCCAGCAGCTCCCCGACAGGGGATCATACCGGGGAGCTGTTTTTT
J gene: TRBJ1-1; D gene: -; V gene: TRBV6-5; clone size: -; CDR3 protein: CASSPPLMNTEAFF; CDR3 DNA: TGTGCCAGCAGTCCCCCTCTAATGAACACTGAAGCTTTCTTT
J gene: TRBJ2-3; D gene: -; V gene: TRBV7-9; clone size: -; CDR3 protein: CASSFGDTQYF; CDR3 DNA: TGTGCCAGCAGCTTCGGAGATACGCAGTATTTT
J gene: TRBJ2-7; D gene: -; V gene: TRBV6-6; clone size: once; CDR3 protein: CASSYYSATNEQYF; CDR3 DNA: TGTGCCAGCAGTTACTATTCGGCTACTAACGAGCAGTACTTC
J gene: TRBJ1-4; D gene: TRBD1; V gene: TRBV6-1; clone size: -; CDR3 protein: CASQPGTGWEKLFF; CDR3 DNA: TGTGCCAGCCAACCGGGGACAGGGTGGGAAAAACTGTTTTTT
J gene: TRBJ2-7; D gene: TRBD2; V gene: TRBV7-2; clone size: -; CDR3 protein: CASSLAGTNPYEQYF; CDR3 DNA: TGTGCCAGCAGCTTAGCCGGGACTAACCCCTACGAGCAGTACTTC
J gene: TRBJ2-3; D gene: -; V gene: TRBV10-3; clone size: -; CDR3 protein: CAISQEHISTDTQYF; CDR3 DNA: TGTGCCATCAGTCAGGAACACATAAGCACAGATACGCAGTATTTT
J gene: TRBJ2-1; D gene: -; V gene: TRBV6-6; clone size: -; CDR3 protein: CASSYGSYSFNEQFF; CDR3 DNA: TGTGCCAGCAGTTATGGGTCCTACAGCTTCAATGAGCAGTTCTTC
J gene: TRBJ2-6; D gene: TRBD2; V gene: TRBV6-5; clone size: -; CDR3 protein: CASSRGGSGANVLTF; CDR3 DNA: TGTGCCAGCAGCCGCGGGGGCTCTGGGGCCAACGTCCTGACTTTC
J gene: TRBJ2-7; D gene: TRBD2; V gene: TRBV2; clone size: -; CDR3 protein: CASSEGTSGGLYEQYF; CDR3 DNA: TGTGCCAGCAGTGAAGGTACTAGCGGGGGGCTCTACGAGCAGTACTTC
J gene: TRBJ2-2; D gene: -; V gene: TRBV2; clone size: -; CDR3 protein: CASSRASGTSTGELFF; CDR3 DNA: TGTGCCAGCAGTAGAGCCTCCGGGACTTCCACCGGGGAGCTGTTTTTT
J gene: TRBJ2-7; D gene: TRBD1; V gene: TRBV7-9; clone size: -; CDR3 protein: CASSPGTGAGGEQYF; CDR3 DNA: TGTGCCAGCAGCCCCGGGACAGGAGCCGGAGGTGAGCAGTACTTC
J gene: TRBJ1-5; D gene: TRBD1; V gene: TRBV5-6; clone size: once; CDR3 protein: CASSQQGPSNQPQHF; CDR3 DNA: TGTGCCAGCAGCCAACAGGGGCCTAGCAATCAGCCCCAGCATTTT
J gene: TRBJ1-1; D gene: -; V gene: TRBV30; clone size: few; CDR3 protein: CAWKRYENTEAFF; CDR3 DNA: TGTGCCTGGAAACGTTACGAGAACACTGAAGCTTTCTTT
J gene: TRBJ1-1; D gene: -; V gene: TRBV10-3; clone size: -; CDR3 protein: CAISELDTEAFF; CDR3 DNA: TGTGCCATCAGTGAATTGGACACTGAAGCTTTCTTT
J gene: TRBJ2-3; D gene: TRBD1; V gene: TRBV2; clone size: -; CDR3 protein: CASSGQGGTDTQYF; CDR3 DNA: TGTGCCAGCAGCGGACAGGGAGGCACAGATACGCAGTATTTT
J gene: TRBJ2-7; D gene: TRBD1; V gene: TRBV5-1; clone size: -; CDR3 protein: CASSLGAGGQGAEQYF; CDR3 DNA: TGCGCCAGCAGCTTGGGGGCAGGGGGACAGGGTGCCGAGCAGTACTTC
J gene: TRBJ2-5; D gene: -; V gene: TRBV5-1; clone size: -; CDR3 protein: CASSPGGVIQETQYF; CDR3 DNA: TGCGCCAGCAGCCCCGGGGGAGTCATCCAAGAGACCCAGTACTTC
J gene: TRBJ1-3; D gene: -; V gene: TRBV18; clone size: -; CDR3 protein: CASSPRGGPGNTIYF; CDR3 DNA: TGTGCCAGCTCACCTCGAGGGGGGCCTGGAAACACCATATATTTT
J gene: TRBJ2-3; D gene: -; V gene: TRBV6-1; clone size: -; CDR3 protein: CASSTGHGRDTQYF; CDR3 DNA: TGTGCCAGCAGTACGGGCCACGGTCGAGATACGCAGTATTTT
J gene: TRBJ1-5; D gene: -; V gene: TRBV2; clone size: -; CDR3 protein: CASSAGLERVQPQHF; CDR3 DNA: TGTGCCAGCAGTGCGGGGTTGGAGCGCGTGCAGCCCCAGCATTTT
J gene: TRBJ2-7; D gene: -; V gene: TRBV10-3; clone size: -; CDR3 protein: CAISDGARSYEQYF; CDR3 DNA: TGTGCCATCAGTGATGGAGCCCGCTCCTACGAGCAGTACTTC
J gene: TRBJ2-1; D gene: -; V gene: TRBV7-2; clone size: -; CDR3 protein: CASSTPRRPYNEQFF; CDR3 DNA: TGTGCCAGCAGCACGCCCCGGCGGCCTTACAATGAGCAGTTCTTC
J gene: TRBJ2-7; D gene: -; V gene: TRBV6-5; clone size: -; CDR3 protein: CASSRVSSSEQYF; CDR3 DNA: TGTGCCAGCAGTCGCGTATCGTCCTCGGAGCAGTACTTC
J gene: TRBJ2-7; D gene: TRBD1; V gene: TRBV6-5; clone size: -; CDR3 protein: CASSTRDRGAYEQYF; CDR3 DNA: TGTGCCAGCAGTACCCGGGACAGGGGGGCCTACGAGCAGTACTTC
J gene: TRBJ2-4; D gene: -; V gene: TRBV30; clone size: -; CDR3 protein: CAWTRGTAKNIQYF; CDR3 DNA: TGTGCCTGGACTCGCGGGACAGCCAAAAACATTCAGTACTTC
J gene: TRBJ1-2; D gene: -; V gene: TRBV30; clone size: -; CDR3 protein: CAWMDYYGYTF; CDR3 DNA: TGTGCCTGGATGGACTACTATGGCTACACCTTC
J gene: TRBJ2-7; D gene: -; V gene: TRBV7-3; clone size: -; CDR3 protein: CASSFGADSPYEQYF; CDR3 DNA: TGTGCCAGCAGCTTCGGTGCGGACTCTCCATACGAGCAGTACTTC
J gene: TRBJ1-5; D gene: -; V gene: TRBV5-4; clone size: -; CDR3 protein: CASSLVGQPQHF; CDR3 DNA: TGTGCCAGCAGCTTGGTTGGTCAGCCCCAGCATTTT
J gene: TRBJ2-1; D gene: TRBD2; V gene: TRBV6-1; clone size: -; CDR3 protein: CASRRLAENNEQFF; CDR3 DNA: TGTGCCAGCAGGCGACTAGCGGAAAACAATGAGCAGTTCTTC
J gene: TRBJ2-7; D gene: -; V gene: TRBV6-1; clone size: -; CDR3 protein: CASSEGGYLFSYEQYF; CDR3 DNA: TGTGCCAGCAGTGAAGGGGGATACCTCTTCTCCTACGAGCAGTACTTC
J gene: TRBJ2-3; D gene: -; V gene: TRBV9; clone size: -; CDR3 protein: CASSVGTVSTDTQYF; CDR3 DNA: TGTGCCAGCAGCGTAGGGACAGTCAGCACAGATACGCAGTATTTT
J gene: TRBJ2-7; D gene: -; V gene: TRBV4-1; clone size: -; CDR3 protein: CASSRTREAYEQYF; CDR3 DNA: TGCGCCAGCAGCCGGACCCGAGAGGCTTACGAGCAGTACTTC
J gene: TRBJ1-6; D gene: TRBD1; V gene: TRBV6-6; clone size: -; CDR3 protein: CAGRDRSNSPLHF; CDR3 DNA: TGTGCCGGTCGGGACAGATCGAATTCACCCCTCCACTTT
J gene: TRBJ2-7; D gene: -; V gene: TRBV12-1; clone size: once; CDR3 protein: CASSFTSSYEQYF; CDR3 DNA: TGTGCCAGCAGCTTTACTAGTTCCTACGAGCAGTACTTC
J gene: TRBJ1-4; D gene: -; V gene: TRBV9; clone size: -; CDR3 protein: CASSGRGEKLFF; CDR3 DNA: TGTGCCAGCAGCGGCAGGGGCGAAAAACTGTTTTTT
J gene: TRBJ2-1; D gene: TRBD2; V gene: TRBV6-6; clone size: -; CDR3 protein: CASSGTSGPHEQFF; CDR3 DNA: TGTGCCAGCAGCGGGACTAGCGGGCCTCATGAGCAGTTCTTC
J gene: TRBJ2-2; D gene: -; V gene: TRBV18; clone size: -; CDR3 protein: CASSTEMNTGELFF; CDR3 DNA: TGTGCCAGCTCGACAGAAATGAACACCGGGGAGCTGTTTTTT
J gene: TRBJ1-5; D gene: TRBD1; V gene: TRBV19; clone size: -; CDR3 protein: CASSIERQGLNQPQHF; CDR3 DNA: TGTGCCAGTAGTATAGAAAGACAGGGCCTCAATCAGCCCCAGCATTTT
J gene: TRBJ2-3; D gene: TRBD1; V gene: TRBV9; clone size: -; CDR3 protein: CASSGGQGTSTDTQYF; CDR3 DNA: TGTGCCAGCAGCGGGGGACAGGGGACTAGCACAGATACGCAGTATTTT
J gene: TRBJ2-7; D gene: TRBD2; V gene: TRBV7-2; clone size: -; CDR3 protein: CASSPAVGGLSSYEQYF; CDR3 DNA: TGTGCCAGCAGCCCAGCGGTGGGAGGGTTAAGCTCCTACGAGCAGTACTTC
J gene: TRBJ2-2; D gene: -; V gene: TRBV4-1; clone size: -; CDR3 protein: CASSPAGYSGELFF; CDR3 DNA: TGCGCCAGCAGCCCAGCAGGGTACAGCGGGGAGCTGTTTTTT
J gene: TRBJ1-1; D gene: -; V gene: TRBV2; clone size: -; CDR3 protein: CAIRTVNTEAFF; CDR3 DNA: TGTGCCATCAGGACAGTGAACACTGAAGCTTTCTTT
J gene: TRBJ1-2; D gene: -; V gene: TRBV6-5; clone size: -; CDR3 protein: CASSYSIWDSIYGYTF; CDR3 DNA: TGTGCCAGCAGTTACTCGATCTGGGATTCTATCTATGGCTACACCTTC
J gene: TRBJ2-1; D gene: -; V gene: TRBV18; clone size: once; CDR3 protein: CASSPLPPSGEQFF; CDR3 DNA: TGTGCCAGCTCACCTCTACCCCCGTCCGGTGAGCAGTTCTTC
J gene: TRBJ2-5; D gene: -; V gene: TRBV28; clone size: once; CDR3 protein: CASSFRPRGETQYF; CDR3 DNA: TGTGCCAGCAGTTTTCGACCCCGTGGGGAGACCCAGTACTTC
J gene: TRBJ1-5; D gene: -; V gene: TRBV5-5; clone size: -; CDR3 protein: CASSLERQPSNQPQHF; CDR3 DNA: TGTGCCAGCAGCTTGGAGAGACAACCTAGCAATCAGCCCCAGCATTTT
J gene: TRBJ2-1; D gene: -; V gene: TRBV7-3; clone size: -; CDR3 protein: CASSPSGLTYNEQFF; CDR3 DNA: TGTGCCAGCAGCCCCTCGGGGTTGACCTACAATGAGCAGTTCTTC
J gene: TRBJ1-4; D gene: -; V gene: TRBV14; clone size: once; CDR3 protein: CASSQGAVEKLFF; CDR3 DNA: TGTGCCAGCAGCCAGGGGGCCGTTGAAAAACTGTTTTTT